The rows below give T cell receptor beta chains drawn from one sample of a study of T cell responses to AZD1222 COVID-19 vaccine. Some clones are missing from TCRdb's copy, which holds only in-frame ones; the method was immunoSEQ multiplex PCR. The sample contains tens of thousands of clones, about 86% of which appear only once. Sequenced here: peripheral blood, sampled 28 days after the second AZD1222 dose. The receptor source for this set is an adult who received the AZD1222 COVID-19 vaccine. Both conserved end residues are part of each CDR3. Fields, in order: CDR3 DNA, CDR3 protein, clone size, D gene, V gene, J gene. The D gene is left open where the match is weak. Clone size is stated in some rows and not others, as once, few, many or a class when expanded.

CDR3 DNA: TGTGCCAGCAGTGAAGCGCGGCTCATAGAAAAACTGTTTTTT
CDR3 protein: CASSEARLIEKLFF
clone size: .
D gene: .
V gene: TRBV2
J gene: TRBJ1-4

CDR3 DNA: TGCGCCAGCAGCTTGGGGGGGGCCGGGAACACCGGGGAGCTGTTTTTT
CDR3 protein: CASSLGGAGNTGELFF
clone size: .
D gene: .
V gene: TRBV5-1
J gene: TRBJ2-2

CDR3 DNA: TGCGCCAGCAGCCTCCTAGGACGGGGTAATTCACCCCTCCACTTT
CDR3 protein: CASSLLGRGNSPLHF
clone size: .
D gene: .
V gene: TRBV5-1
J gene: TRBJ1-6

CDR3 DNA: TGTGCCTGGAGCGTTGGGTTGTTAGGTTCACCCCTCCACTTT
CDR3 protein: CAWSVGLLGSPLHF
clone size: .
D gene: .
V gene: TRBV30
J gene: TRBJ1-6

CDR3 DNA: TGTGCCAGCAGCTTAATGGGGACTAGCGGATCCTACGAGCAGTACTTC
CDR3 protein: CASSLMGTSGSYEQYF
clone size: .
D gene: TRBD2
V gene: TRBV7-3
J gene: TRBJ2-7

CDR3 DNA: TGTGCCAGCATGAGGGACAGGGAGAACACTGAAGCTTTCTTT
CDR3 protein: CASMRDRENTEAFF
clone size: .
D gene: TRBD1
V gene: TRBV6-5
J gene: TRBJ1-1

CDR3 DNA: TGTGCCAGCAGATCACGGGGGGGCAGGGAGACCCAGTACTTC
CDR3 protein: CASRSRGGRETQYF
clone size: .
D gene: TRBD2
V gene: TRBV4-2
J gene: TRBJ2-5

CDR3 DNA: TGTGCCAGCAGTTTAGCCGGGAGGGATCACAATGAGCAGTTCTTC
CDR3 protein: CASSLAGRDHNEQFF
clone size: .
D gene: TRBD2
V gene: TRBV27
J gene: TRBJ2-1

CDR3 DNA: TGTGCCAGCAGCCTAAGAAGTCGCACTGAAGCTTTCTTT
CDR3 protein: CASSLRSRTEAFF
clone size: .
D gene: .
V gene: TRBV11-2
J gene: TRBJ1-1

CDR3 DNA: TGTGCCAGCAGCGTAGGGTTAAGCGGGAGAATACTCACCGGGGAGCTGTTTTTT
CDR3 protein: CASSVGLSGRILTGELFF
clone size: .
D gene: TRBD2
V gene: TRBV9
J gene: TRBJ2-2

CDR3 DNA: TGTGCCAGCAGTCCTGGGGGCGCTGGCTACACCTTC
CDR3 protein: CASSPGGAGYTF
clone size: .
D gene: .
V gene: TRBV28
J gene: TRBJ1-2

CDR3 DNA: TGTGCCAGCAGCCAGTCATCAGGAAGCAATCAGCCCCAGCATTTT
CDR3 protein: CASSQSSGSNQPQHF
clone size: .
D gene: .
V gene: TRBV3-1/TRBV3-2
J gene: TRBJ1-5

CDR3 DNA: TGTGCCAGCAGTGATGCCAGGGCCAGGGTGTATGGCTACACCTTC
CDR3 protein: CASSDARARVYGYTF
clone size: few
D gene: .
V gene: TRBV6-1
J gene: TRBJ1-2

CDR3 DNA: TGTGCCAGCAGCCTAATAAGAGACAGGATCAATGGCTACACCTTC
CDR3 protein: CASSLIRDRINGYTF
clone size: .
D gene: .
V gene: TRBV27
J gene: TRBJ1-2

CDR3 DNA: TGTGCCAGCAGCTTAGGGCAGGGGGCGAGCACAGATACGCAGTATTTT
CDR3 protein: CASSLGQGASTDTQYF
clone size: .
D gene: TRBD1
V gene: TRBV7-8
J gene: TRBJ2-3

CDR3 DNA: TGTGCCAGCAGTGAACAAGCGGGATCCAATCAGCCCCAGCATTTT
CDR3 protein: CASSEQAGSNQPQHF
clone size: .
D gene: .
V gene: TRBV6-1
J gene: TRBJ1-5

CDR3 DNA: TGTGCCAGCAGCTTCGGGACTATGATTGACGGCTACACCTTC
CDR3 protein: CASSFGTMIDGYTF
clone size: few
D gene: .
V gene: TRBV5-4
J gene: TRBJ1-2

CDR3 DNA: TGTGCCAGCAGCGTCAGGAGGCCTCCGGAGACCCAGTACTTC
CDR3 protein: CASSVRRPPETQYF
clone size: .
D gene: .
V gene: TRBV5-6
J gene: TRBJ2-5

CDR3 DNA: TGTGCCAGCAGCTTATGGGGGGGACAAGAGACCCAGTACTTC
CDR3 protein: CASSLWGGQETQYF
clone size: .
D gene: TRBD2
V gene: TRBV7-2
J gene: TRBJ2-5

CDR3 DNA: TGTGCCAGCAGCATACCGGGACAGGGGCGTCCCTACGAGCAGTACTTC
CDR3 protein: CASSIPGQGRPYEQYF
clone size: .
D gene: TRBD1
V gene: TRBV11-3
J gene: TRBJ2-7

CDR3 DNA: TGTGCCAGCAGCCCAGGGGACGGATCTAATGAAAAACTGTTTTTT
CDR3 protein: CASSPGDGSNEKLFF
clone size: .
D gene: .
V gene: TRBV7-2
J gene: TRBJ1-4

CDR3 DNA: TGCGCCACCTCCCGGGGTGACAATCAGCCCCAGCATTTT
CDR3 protein: CATSRGDNQPQHF
clone size: .
D gene: .
V gene: TRBV10-2
J gene: TRBJ1-5

CDR3 DNA: TGCGCCAGCAGCTTGGGCGGGAGTGACATTAACTATGGCTACACCTTC
CDR3 protein: CASSLGGSDINYGYTF
clone size: .
D gene: .
V gene: TRBV5-1
J gene: TRBJ1-2

CDR3 DNA: TGTGCCAGCAGCCAACGAGCAACTAATGAAAAACTGTTTTTT
CDR3 protein: CASSQRATNEKLFF
clone size: .
D gene: .
V gene: TRBV3-1/TRBV3-2
J gene: TRBJ1-4

CDR3 DNA: TGCGCCAGCAGCCCCGACCTGGACAGGGAGATCTCACCCCTCCACTTT
CDR3 protein: CASSPDLDREISPLHF
clone size: .
D gene: TRBD1
V gene: TRBV5-1
J gene: TRBJ1-6

CDR3 DNA: TGCAGCGTTGAACGGACAGGGGGCTATGGCTACACCTTC
CDR3 protein: CSVERTGGYGYTF
clone size: .
D gene: TRBD1
V gene: TRBV29-1
J gene: TRBJ1-2

CDR3 DNA: TGTGCCAGCTCACCACAGTCAGGGCTAAGCACTTCCTACAATGAGCAGTTCTTC
CDR3 protein: CASSPQSGLSTSYNEQFF
clone size: .
D gene: .
V gene: TRBV18
J gene: TRBJ2-1

CDR3 DNA: TGTGCCACAGCAAGGACAGGGGATCAGCCCCAGCATTTT
CDR3 protein: CATARTGDQPQHF
clone size: .
D gene: TRBD1
V gene: TRBV12-3/TRBV12-4
J gene: TRBJ1-5

CDR3 DNA: TGTGCCAGCAGGCCTACAGGGTTTAACTATGGCTACACCTTC
CDR3 protein: CASRPTGFNYGYTF
clone size: .
D gene: .
V gene: TRBV27
J gene: TRBJ1-2

CDR3 DNA: TGTGCCAGCACCGGACTAGCAGGCTCCGAGCAGTACTTC
CDR3 protein: CASTGLAGSEQYF
clone size: .
D gene: TRBD2
V gene: TRBV7-2
J gene: TRBJ2-7

CDR3 DNA: TGCGCCAGCAGCCAAGAAAGGACAGCCCCCCATGGCTACACCTTC
CDR3 protein: CASSQERTAPHGYTF
clone size: .
D gene: .
V gene: TRBV4-1
J gene: TRBJ1-2

CDR3 DNA: TGCGCCAGCAGCCCGGAGGGACTAGCGGGGATCTACGAGCAGTACTTC
CDR3 protein: CASSPEGLAGIYEQYF
clone size: .
D gene: TRBD2
V gene: TRBV4-1
J gene: TRBJ2-7

CDR3 DNA: TGTGCCAGCAGTTTTTCGGGACTAGCGGGGGTCTACAATGAGCAGTTCTTC
CDR3 protein: CASSFSGLAGVYNEQFF
clone size: .
D gene: TRBD2
V gene: TRBV28
J gene: TRBJ2-1

CDR3 DNA: TGTGCCAGCAGCTCGACTTGGGGACAGGGTTCACCCCTCCACTTT
CDR3 protein: CASSSTWGQGSPLHF
clone size: .
D gene: TRBD1
V gene: TRBV7-2
J gene: TRBJ1-6

CDR3 DNA: TGTGCCAGCAGTTCGGTTGGAGGGGTCAGTCGAGCTTTCTTT
CDR3 protein: CASSSVGGVSRAFF
clone size: .
D gene: .
V gene: TRBV6-5
J gene: TRBJ1-1

CDR3 DNA: TGTGCCAGCGCCACAGCCCAATATTCACCCCTCCACTTT
CDR3 protein: CASATAQYSPLHF
clone size: .
D gene: .
V gene: TRBV11-2
J gene: TRBJ1-6

CDR3 DNA: TGTGCCAGCAGCGACAGCCCAAATGAAAAACTGTTTTTT
CDR3 protein: CASSDSPNEKLFF
clone size: .
D gene: .
V gene: TRBV11-3
J gene: TRBJ1-4

CDR3 DNA: TGTGCTAGTGACTCCCCCGGGGCCCGGGAGACCCAGTACTTC
CDR3 protein: CASDSPGARETQYF
clone size: .
D gene: .
V gene: TRBV12-5
J gene: TRBJ2-5

CDR3 DNA: TGTGCCAGCAGCAAAGGGGACAGCCCTGGAAACACCATATATTTT
CDR3 protein: CASSKGDSPGNTIYF
clone size: .
D gene: .
V gene: TRBV21-1
J gene: TRBJ1-3

CDR3 DNA: TGTGCCAGCAGTTACACCCTAAAGCGGGTTGACAATGAGCAGTTCTTC
CDR3 protein: CASSYTLKRVDNEQFF
clone size: .
D gene: .
V gene: TRBV6-2/TRBV6-3
J gene: TRBJ2-1

CDR3 DNA: TGTGCCAGTAGTATTCAGGGGACAGGAGCCTACGAGCAGTACTTC
CDR3 protein: CASSIQGTGAYEQYF
clone size: .
D gene: TRBD1
V gene: TRBV19
J gene: TRBJ2-7

CDR3 DNA: TGTGCCAGCAGCGAATCGGGAGGCTACACTGAAGCTTTCTTT
CDR3 protein: CASSESGGYTEAFF
clone size: once
D gene: .
V gene: TRBV7-9
J gene: TRBJ1-1

CDR3 DNA: TGTGCCAGCGGAGTCCAAGGGACAGCTGAAGCTTTCTTT
CDR3 protein: CASGVQGTAEAFF
clone size: .
D gene: TRBD1
V gene: TRBV11-3
J gene: TRBJ1-1

CDR3 DNA: TGTGCCAGCAGTGACACGGATAGCTCCTACAATGAGCAGTTCTTC
CDR3 protein: CASSDTDSSYNEQFF
clone size: few
D gene: .
V gene: TRBV6-4
J gene: TRBJ2-1

CDR3 DNA: TGTGCCACCAAGACAGGTTACTACGAGCAGTACTTC
CDR3 protein: CATKTGYYEQYF
clone size: .
D gene: .
V gene: TRBV28
J gene: TRBJ2-7

CDR3 DNA: TGTGCCATCAGTGGCAGGGAAGGCTATAATTCACCCCTCCACTTT
CDR3 protein: CAISGREGYNSPLHF
clone size: .
D gene: .
V gene: TRBV10-3
J gene: TRBJ1-6

CDR3 DNA: TGTGCCAGCAGCCGGGGACTTTACAATGAGCAGTTCTTC
CDR3 protein: CASSRGLYNEQFF
clone size: .
D gene: .
V gene: TRBV3-1/TRBV3-2
J gene: TRBJ2-1

CDR3 DNA: TGTGCCAGCAGCTTAAGGATTGAGGGGGGAGATACGCAGTATTTT
CDR3 protein: CASSLRIEGGDTQYF
clone size: few
D gene: .
V gene: TRBV7-9
J gene: TRBJ2-3

CDR3 DNA: TGTGCCAGCAGCGCCCAGGGGGCCACTAATGAAAAACTGTTTTTT
CDR3 protein: CASSAQGATNEKLFF
clone size: .
D gene: TRBD1
V gene: TRBV9
J gene: TRBJ1-4

CDR3 DNA: TGTGCCAGCAGTTACATTAACTATGGCTACACCTTC
CDR3 protein: CASSYINYGYTF
clone size: .
D gene: .
V gene: TRBV28
J gene: TRBJ1-2

CDR3 DNA: TGTGCCAGCAGCTACGTTGGGGGGGCGAGGAATTCACCCCTCCACTTT
CDR3 protein: CASSYVGGARNSPLHF
clone size: .
D gene: .
V gene: TRBV6-5
J gene: TRBJ1-6

CDR3 DNA: TGTGCCAGCAGTTCCGCCGGGATACGGGAGCAGTACTTC
CDR3 protein: CASSSAGIREQYF
clone size: .
D gene: .
V gene: TRBV6-2/TRBV6-3
J gene: TRBJ2-7

CDR3 DNA: TGTGCCAGCAGTTTGGGACATCGAGCGTTAGCCGAGCAGTACTTC
CDR3 protein: CASSLGHRALAEQYF
clone size: few
D gene: .
V gene: TRBV28
J gene: TRBJ2-7

CDR3 DNA: TGTGCCAGCAGCTTACGGCAAACGAACACTGAAGCTTTCTTT
CDR3 protein: CASSLRQTNTEAFF
clone size: once
D gene: .
V gene: TRBV7-9
J gene: TRBJ1-1

CDR3 DNA: TGTGCCAGCAGCTCAGGGAAGACCCAGTACTTC
CDR3 protein: CASSSGKTQYF
clone size: .
D gene: .
V gene: TRBV11-3
J gene: TRBJ2-5

CDR3 DNA: TGCGCCAGCAGCCATGCTCTAGCGGGCTCCCAAGAGACCCAGTACTTC
CDR3 protein: CASSHALAGSQETQYF
clone size: .
D gene: TRBD2
V gene: TRBV4-1
J gene: TRBJ2-5

CDR3 DNA: TGTGCCAGCAGCCAAAGACTAGTCGTTCCCGGTACGCAGTATTTT
CDR3 protein: CASSQRLVVPGTQYF
clone size: .
D gene: .
V gene: TRBV3-1/TRBV3-2
J gene: TRBJ2-3